The clone carrying this T cell receptor (beta chain) has a single count. The assay was carried out at the deep level. Clones were sequenced by immunoSEQ multiplex PCR, and TCRdb holds only the in-frame ones, with some missing. The repertoire has 2 million to 3 million clones, 93% of them found once; the top ten carry about 0.34%. This sample was taken from a study of shared clonotypes between healthy human individuals. Sequencing input: naive CD4+ T cells from PBMCs. The sample's subset: CD45RA+ positively selected. The receptor was isolated from a man younger than 30 in good health. Some clones in this sample may be carry-over from other donors' samples.

CDR3 in DNA: TGTGCCACCAGCAGAGTCCCCGGGCGAAGGCAGTATTTT. Translating it yields CATSRVPGRRQYF. This sequence joins TRBV15 and TRBJ2-3; D unresolved. Germline V lookup: CDR1 LNHNV, CDR2 YYDKDF (reference sequence). V lost 1 base, J lost 11 bases, and 13 bases lay in between. The CDR3 loop spans 13 amino acids.